This passage covers 14 T cell receptor beta chains from one sample sequenced in a study of blood T cell repertoires in COVID-19. Assay used: immunoSEQ multiplex PCR; TCRdb lists only in-frame clones, some missing. This sample has some 300,000 clones; about 87% occur once, and the top ten carry approximately 6.6%. The source material was peripheral blood. These receptor sequences come from a woman in her thirties who had recovered from COVID-19.

The chain uses TRBV18 and TRBJ2-2; D is ambiguous. Germline loops: CDR1 KGHSH, CDR2 LQKENI. V lost 0 bases and J 2 bases, leaving 10 bases between the germline ends. The CDR3 is made up of 16 amino acids. This CDR3 is CASSPPLTDNTGELFF. As DNA, the CDR3 is TGTGCCAGCTCACCACCTTTAACAGACAACACCGGGGAGCTGTTTTTT.

This chain uses TRBV9 with TRBJ2-2; no reliable D call. This CDR3 has 14 residues. Trimming stripped 4 bases from V and 0 bases from J, with 7 bases between. CDR1 SGDLS and CDR2 YYNGEE come from the germline V gene. CDR3 nucleotides: TGTGCCAGCAGCTATCGGTCGAACACCGGGGAGCTGTTTTTT. This gives the protein CASSYRSNTGELFF.

The chain employs TRBV2 and TRBJ2-5, with D hard to call. V shed 1 base and J shed 2 bases, with 5 bases lying between them. The CDR3 is 13 amino acids. The germline CDR1 and CDR2 sequences are SNHLY and FYNNEI. CDR3 residues: CASSEEQQETQYF. Here the CDR3 DNA reads TGTGCCAGCAGTGAAGAACAGCAAGAGACCCAGTACTTC. Using reference TRBV2 and TRBJ2-5 for the parts outside the CDR3, the full variable domain is EPEVTQTPSHQVTQMGQEVILRCVPISNHLYFYWYRQILGQKVEFLVSFYNNEISEKSEIFDDQFSVERPDGSNFTLKIRSTKLEDSAMYFCASSEEQQETQYFGPGTRLLVL.

This chain joins TRBV24-1 and TRBJ1-1; D uncertain. This CDR3 is built from 11 residues. From germline, CDR1 is KGHDR and CDR2 SFDVKD. V gave up 5 bases and J gave up 2 bases, with 2 bases separating them. CDR3 sequence: CATSVNTEAFF. CDR3 sequence (DNA): TGTGCCACCAGTGTAAACACTGAAGCTTTCTTT.

The CDR3, as DNA: TGTGCCAGCAGCCCTTTGGCGGTCCCGGGGAACACTGAAGCTTTCTTT. Translation gives CASSPLAVPGNTEAFF. The rearrangement links TRBV7-2 to TRBJ1-1, with D uncertain. In germline, CDR1 is SGHTA, CDR2 FQGNSA. V was pared by 5 bases and J by 1 base, with 17 bases between. The CDR3 totals 16 residues.

The chain uses TRBV5-5 and TRBJ2-1; TRBD2 agrees at 7 bases. The CDR3 totals 17 residues. From germline, CDR1 is SGHKS and CDR2 YYEKEE (reference sequence). The trim removed 0 bases at V and 2 bases at J, leaving 8 bases unmatched. The CDR3 here is CASSLALAGVTYNEQFF. The CDR3, as DNA: TGTGCCAGCAGCTTGGCCTTGGCGGGGGTTACCTACAATGAGCAGTTCTTC.

As DNA, the CDR3 is TGTGCCTGGGGAAGGGGGCCGGGAGAGACCCAGTACTTC. Protein product: CAWGRGPGETQYF. V usage is TRBV30 and J usage is TRBJ2-5, with TRBD1 identical over 7 bases. CDR1 and CDR2 from the germline V gene are GTSNPN and SVGIG (reference sequence). V lost 5 bases and J lost 4; bases outside the gene matches: 7. The CDR3 length is 13 residues.

The chain joins TRBV5-1 to TRBJ1-4; D possibly corresponds to TRBD1 (6 bases). With 3 bases removed from V and 8 bases from J, the gap between germline ends came to 17 bases. The CDR3 totals 15 residues. Germline V gives CDR1 SGHRS, CDR2 YFSETQ. Here the CDR3 DNA reads TGCGCCAGCAGCTCCCAGGGGCTCCAGGGGGAAAAACTGTTTTTT. This translates into CASSSQGLQGEKLFF.

The chain combines TRBV7-8 with TRBJ2-7; D call uncertain. In germline, CDR1 is SGHVS, CDR2 FQNEAQ. The CDR3 runs 13 residues. V dropped 3 bases and J dropped 2 bases, with 8 bases sitting between them. Written as DNA, the CDR3 is TGTGCCAGCAGCTTGATAGAGACCTACGAGCAGTACTTC. As protein: CASSLIETYEQYF. Drawing the rest from reference TRBV7-8 and TRBJ2-7, the complete variable domain is GAGVSQSPRYKVAKRGQDVALRCDPISGHVSLFWYQQALGQGPEFLTYFQNEAQLDKSGLPSDRFFAERPEGSVSTLKIQRTQQEDSAVYLCASSLIETYEQYFGPGTRLTVT.

The chain carries TRBV4-3 and TRBJ1-3; TRBD1 agrees at 10 bases. Germline CDR1 reads LGHNA; CDR2 reads YSLEER. The CDR3 totals 17 residues. Trimming at V came to 0 bases and at J to 8 bases, leaving 10 bases not matched to a gene. CDR3 protein: CASSQDLRTGGSHTIYF. The CDR3 nucleotides read TGCGCCAGCAGCCAAGACCTCAGGACAGGGGGTTCTCACACCATATATTTT.

The chain has TRBV3-1 (or the pseudogene TRBV3-2) and TRBJ2-2; 8 nucleotides match TRBD1. Germline V lookup: CDR1 LGHDT, CDR2 YNNKEL (reference sequence). Losses at the gene ends were 5 bases for V and 3 bases for J; bases not matched to a gene: 11. CDR3 length: 17 residues. The CDR3 reads CASSSTGGGVDTGELFF. The DNA for the CDR3 is TGTGCCAGCAGCTCAACAGGGGGTGGCGTCGACACCGGGGAGCTGTTTTTT.

This chain uses TRBV15 with TRBJ2-7; the match to TRBD1 covers 9 bases. Unmatched junction bases numbered 9, after V lost 8 bases and J lost 1 base. This CDR3 spans 15 amino acids. Germline V CDR1 and CDR2: LNHNV, YYDKDF (reference sequence). This CDR3 reads CATGRRDRVSYEQYF. CDR3 sequence (DNA): TGTGCCACCGGACGCCGGGACAGGGTGTCCTACGAGCAGTACTTC.

The CDR3 region has the DNA TGTGCCAGCAGCCAAACAGGGTTTGACGGCACTGAAGCTTTCTTT. It yields the protein CASSQTGFDGTEAFF. The genes are TRBV4-2 and TRBJ1-1; maybe TRBD1 (6 bases). The CDR3 loop spans 15 amino acids. Per germline, CDR1 LGHNA and CDR2 YNFKEQ. V lost 2 bases, J lost 4 bases, and 14 bases lay in between.

This clone was seen once. The gene calls are TRBV9 and TRBJ2-5; 7 bases align to TRBD1. From germline, CDR1 is SGDLS and CDR2 YYNGEE. This CDR3 is built from 15 residues. V dropped 0 bases and J dropped 4; count of bases not matched to a gene: 6. DNA for the CDR3: TGTGCCAGCAGCGTAGAGCCAGGGGGTGGAGAGACCCAGTACTTC. Translation gives CASSVEPGGGETQYF.